This T cell receptor (beta chain) was sequenced in a study of blood T cell repertoires in COVID-19. About the research overall: Italy, Spain and the United States were the sources of the convalescent and acute COVID-19 samples. Sources were T cells, B-cell-depleted T cells, or PBMCs; the material itself was cDNA or gDNA.

Self-reported history from a screening survey and questionnaire set each donor's cohort. Germline V lookup: CDR1 LGHNA, CDR2 YSLEER. The CDR3 spans 15 residues. V was clipped by 4 bases and J by 1 base, with 13 bases between them. Authors' methods: Researchers report that nucleated cell counts were estimated from reference gene primer amplification. Produced via immunoSEQ multiplex PCR; TCRdb's table is partial and in-frame only. V, J and clone size reflect that table, while D and trimming were determined from the DNA. This table has hundreds of thousands of clones, 65% to 90% appearing once. This clone was seen more than once but under ten times.

V is TRBV4-3 and J is TRBJ1-2, with D hard to call. This clonotype was obtained from a man aged 35 to 55 who had recovered from COVID-19. The specimen was PBMCs or T cells enriched from blood (not recorded which). The CDR3 sequence is CASSPNPSDNYGYTF. The CDR3 nucleotides read TGCGCCAGCAGCCCCAACCCCTCAGATAACTATGGCTACACCTTC.